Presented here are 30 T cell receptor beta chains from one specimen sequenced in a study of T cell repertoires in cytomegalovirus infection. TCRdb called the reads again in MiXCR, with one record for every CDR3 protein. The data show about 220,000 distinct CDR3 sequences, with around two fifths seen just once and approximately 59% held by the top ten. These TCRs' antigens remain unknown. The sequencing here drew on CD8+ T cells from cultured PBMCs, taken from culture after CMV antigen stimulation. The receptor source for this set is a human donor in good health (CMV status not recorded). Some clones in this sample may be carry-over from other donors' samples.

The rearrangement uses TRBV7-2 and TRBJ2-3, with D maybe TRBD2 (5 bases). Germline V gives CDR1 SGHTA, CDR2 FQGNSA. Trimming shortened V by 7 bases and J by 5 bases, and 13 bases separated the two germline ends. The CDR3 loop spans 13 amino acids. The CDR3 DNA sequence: TGTGCCAGCAACCTCGGGGTTGGAGATACGCAGTATTTT. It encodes CASNLGVGDTQYF.

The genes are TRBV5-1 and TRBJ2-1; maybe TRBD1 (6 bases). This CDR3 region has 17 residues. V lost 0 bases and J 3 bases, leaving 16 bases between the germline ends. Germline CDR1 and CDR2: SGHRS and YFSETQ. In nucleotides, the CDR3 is TGCGCCAGCAGCTTGGCCGGTGCAGGGGCCCTCTACAATGAGCAGTTCTTC. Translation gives CASSLAGAGALYNEQFF.

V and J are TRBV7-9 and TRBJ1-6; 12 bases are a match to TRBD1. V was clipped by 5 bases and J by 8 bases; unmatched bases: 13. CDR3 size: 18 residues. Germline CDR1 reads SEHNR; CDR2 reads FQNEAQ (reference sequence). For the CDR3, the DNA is TGTGCCAGCAGCCCCCCGGCCGGGGACAGGGGGCCCGATTCACCCCTCCACTTT. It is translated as CASSPPAGDRGPDSPLHF.

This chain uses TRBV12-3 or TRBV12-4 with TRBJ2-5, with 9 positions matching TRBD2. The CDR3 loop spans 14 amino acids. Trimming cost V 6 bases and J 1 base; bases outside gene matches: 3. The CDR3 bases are TGTGCCAGCAGGCTTAGCGGGAGCCAAGAGACCCAGTACTTC. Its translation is CASRLSGSQETQYF.

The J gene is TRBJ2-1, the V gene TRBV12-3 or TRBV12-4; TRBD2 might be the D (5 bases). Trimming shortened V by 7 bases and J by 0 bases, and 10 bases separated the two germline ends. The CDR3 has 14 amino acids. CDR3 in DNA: TGTGCCAGCATCCGGGATAGCTCCTACAATGAGCAGTTCTTC. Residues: CASIRDSSYNEQFF.

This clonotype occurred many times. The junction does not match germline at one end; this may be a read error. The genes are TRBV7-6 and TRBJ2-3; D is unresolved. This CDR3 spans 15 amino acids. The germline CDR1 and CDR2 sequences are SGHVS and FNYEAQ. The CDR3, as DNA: TGTGCCAGAAGCTTAGCTGTAAGTCACGCAGATACGCAGTATTTT. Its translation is CARSLAVSHADTQYF. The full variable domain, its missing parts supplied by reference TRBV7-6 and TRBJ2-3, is GAGVSQSPRYKVTKRGQDVALRCDPISGHVSLYWYRQALGQGPEFLTYFNYEAQQDKSGLPNDRFSAERPEGSISTLTIQRTEQRDSAMYRCARSLAVSHADTQYFGPGTRLTVL.

CDR3 in amino acids: CASSASGAVTGELFF. The CDR3 DNA is TGTGCCAGTAGTGCTAGCGGCGCGGTCACCGGGGAGCTGTTTTTT. The chain combines TRBV19 with TRBJ2-2, with 7 positions matching TRBD2. The germline V gene has CDR1 LNHDA and CDR2 SQIVND (reference sequence). CDR3 length equals 15 residues. Trimming took 5 bases from V and 4 from J; bases not matched to a gene: 7.

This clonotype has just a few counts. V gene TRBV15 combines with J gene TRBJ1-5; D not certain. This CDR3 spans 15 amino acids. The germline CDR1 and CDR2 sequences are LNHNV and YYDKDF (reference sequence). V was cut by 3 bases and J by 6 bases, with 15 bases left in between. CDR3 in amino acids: CATSRARREGQPQHF. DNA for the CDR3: TGTGCCACCAGCAGGGCGAGGAGGGAGGGTCAGCCCCAGCATTTT.

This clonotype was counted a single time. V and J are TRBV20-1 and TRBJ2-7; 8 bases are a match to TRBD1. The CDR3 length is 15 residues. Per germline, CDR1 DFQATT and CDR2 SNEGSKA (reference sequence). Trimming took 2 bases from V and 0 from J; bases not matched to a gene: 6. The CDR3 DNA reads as TGCAGTGCTAGACCCGGGACAGGAGTCTCCTACGAGCAGTACTTC. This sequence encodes CSARPGTGVSYEQYF.

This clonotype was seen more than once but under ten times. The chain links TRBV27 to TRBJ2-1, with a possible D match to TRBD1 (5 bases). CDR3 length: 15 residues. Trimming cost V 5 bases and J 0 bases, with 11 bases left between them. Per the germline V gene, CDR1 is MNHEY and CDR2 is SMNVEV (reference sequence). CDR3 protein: CASSPTVSSYNEQFF. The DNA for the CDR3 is TGTGCCAGCAGTCCGACAGTCAGCTCCTACAATGAGCAGTTCTTC.

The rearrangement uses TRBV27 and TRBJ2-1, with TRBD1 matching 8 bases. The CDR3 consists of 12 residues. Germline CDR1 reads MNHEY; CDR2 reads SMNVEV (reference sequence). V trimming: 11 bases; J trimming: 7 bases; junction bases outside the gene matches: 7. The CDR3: CASHNRGNEQFF. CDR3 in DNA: TGTGCCTCCCACAACAGGGGGAATGAGCAGTTCTTC.

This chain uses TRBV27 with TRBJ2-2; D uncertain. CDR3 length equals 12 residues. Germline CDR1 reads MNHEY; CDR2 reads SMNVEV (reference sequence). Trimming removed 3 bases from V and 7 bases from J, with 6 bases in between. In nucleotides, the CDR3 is TGTGCCAGCAGTTTTCAGCTCGGGGAGCTGTTTTTT. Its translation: CASSFQLGELFF.

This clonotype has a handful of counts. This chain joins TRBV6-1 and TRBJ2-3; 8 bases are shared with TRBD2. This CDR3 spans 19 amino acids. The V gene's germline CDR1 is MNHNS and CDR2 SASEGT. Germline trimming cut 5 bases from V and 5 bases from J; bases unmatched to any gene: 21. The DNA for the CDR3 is TGTGCCAGCAGTTCCACCCTCACCTTCTACGGGGGGGGCCAAGATACGCAGTATTTT. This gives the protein CASSSTLTFYGGGQDTQYF.

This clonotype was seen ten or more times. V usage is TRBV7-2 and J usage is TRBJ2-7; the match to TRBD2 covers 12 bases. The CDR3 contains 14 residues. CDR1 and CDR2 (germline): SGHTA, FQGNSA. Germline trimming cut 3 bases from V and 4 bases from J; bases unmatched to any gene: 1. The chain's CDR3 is CASSFGLAGYEQYF. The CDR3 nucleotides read TGTGCCAGCAGCTTCGGACTAGCGGGATACGAGCAGTACTTC. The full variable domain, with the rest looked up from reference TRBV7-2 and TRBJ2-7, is GAGVSQSPSNKVTEKGKDVELRCDPISGHTALYWYRQSLGQGLEFLIYFQGNSAPDKSGLPSDRFSAERTGGSVSTLTIQRTQQEDSAVYLCASSFGLAGYEQYFGPGTRLTVT.

The CDR3 DNA reads as TGTGCCAGCAGCTTAGCGGAGGAGACCCAGTACTTC. Translating it yields CASSLAEETQYF. The J gene is TRBJ2-5, the V gene TRBV7-6; D not certain. Germline CDR1 SGHVS, CDR2 FNYEAQ. V was cut by 0 bases and J by 5 bases, with 4 bases left in between. The CDR3 is made up of 12 amino acids. Full variable domain (remainder filled in from reference TRBV7-6 and TRBJ2-5): GAGVSQSPRYKVTKRGQDVALRCDPISGHVSLYWYRQALGQGPEFLTYFNYEAQQDKSGLPNDRFSAERPEGSISTLTIQRTEQRDSAMYRCASSLAEETQYFGPGTRLLVL.

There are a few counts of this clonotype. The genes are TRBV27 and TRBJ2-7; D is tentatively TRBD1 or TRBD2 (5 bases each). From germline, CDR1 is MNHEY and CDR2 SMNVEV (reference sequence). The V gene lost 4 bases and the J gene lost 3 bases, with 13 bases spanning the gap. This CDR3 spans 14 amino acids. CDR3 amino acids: CASSSGTGNYEQYF. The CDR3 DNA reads TGTGCCAGCAGTTCAGGGACGGGAAACTACGAGCAGTACTTC.

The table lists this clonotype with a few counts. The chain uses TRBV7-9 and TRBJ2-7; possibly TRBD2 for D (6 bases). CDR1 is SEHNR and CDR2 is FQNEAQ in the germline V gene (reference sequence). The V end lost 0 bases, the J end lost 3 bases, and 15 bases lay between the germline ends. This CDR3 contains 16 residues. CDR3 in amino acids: CASSLAGDSIHYEQYF. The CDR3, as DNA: TGTGCCAGCAGCTTAGCGGGGGACTCCATCCACTACGAGCAGTACTTC.

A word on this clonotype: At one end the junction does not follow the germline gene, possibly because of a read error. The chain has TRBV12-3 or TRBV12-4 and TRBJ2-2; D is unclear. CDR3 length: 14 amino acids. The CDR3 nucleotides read TGTGCAAGCAGACCTGTGATTAACACCGGGGAGCTGTTTTTT. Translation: CASRPVINTGELFF.

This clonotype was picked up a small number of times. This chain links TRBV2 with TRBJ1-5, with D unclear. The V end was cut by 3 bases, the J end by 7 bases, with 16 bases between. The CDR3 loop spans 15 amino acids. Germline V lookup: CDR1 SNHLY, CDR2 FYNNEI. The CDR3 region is CASSDRTQSTQPQHF. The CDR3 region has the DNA TGTGCCAGCAGTGACAGGACCCAGAGTACCCAGCCCCAGCATTTT.

DNA for the CDR3: TGTGCCAGCAGCCAAGACCGACAGGGGGGCAACTATGGCTACACCTTC. Amino acids: CASSQDRQGGNYGYTF. The rearrangement links TRBV4-2 to TRBJ1-2; 9 nucleotides match TRBD1. CDR1 is LGHNA, CDR2 YNFKEQ, per germline. Trimming took 0 bases from V and 2 from J; bases not matched to a gene: 4. This CDR3 region has 16 residues.

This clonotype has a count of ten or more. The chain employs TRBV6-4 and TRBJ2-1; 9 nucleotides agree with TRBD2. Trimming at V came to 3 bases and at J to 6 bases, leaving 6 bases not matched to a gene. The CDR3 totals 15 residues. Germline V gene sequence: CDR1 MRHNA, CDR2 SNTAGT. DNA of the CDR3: TGTGCCAGCAGTGATGAAGCGGGGGGAGGCAATGAGCAGTTCTTC. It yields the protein CASSDEAGGGNEQFF.

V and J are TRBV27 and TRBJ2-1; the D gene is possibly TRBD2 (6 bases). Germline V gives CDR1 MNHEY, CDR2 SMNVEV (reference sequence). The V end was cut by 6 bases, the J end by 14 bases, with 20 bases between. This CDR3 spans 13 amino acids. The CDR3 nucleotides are TGTGCCAGCAGCCCGAGGTTGGGGAGGAAAGAGTTCTTC. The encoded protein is CASSPRLGRKEFF.

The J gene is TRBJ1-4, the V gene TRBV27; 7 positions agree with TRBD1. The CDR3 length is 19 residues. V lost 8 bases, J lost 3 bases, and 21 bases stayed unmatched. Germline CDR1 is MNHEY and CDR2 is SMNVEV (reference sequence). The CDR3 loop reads CASRLMDRLAPGANEKLFF. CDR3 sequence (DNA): TGTGCCAGCCGCCTGATGGACAGGCTAGCCCCCGGGGCTAATGAAAAACTGTTTTTT.

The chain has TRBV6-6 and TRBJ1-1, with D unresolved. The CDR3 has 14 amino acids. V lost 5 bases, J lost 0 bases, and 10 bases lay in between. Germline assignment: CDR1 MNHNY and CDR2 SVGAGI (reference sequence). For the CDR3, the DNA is TGTGCCAGCAGTCGTACAGAAATGAACACTGAAGCTTTCTTT. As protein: CASSRTEMNTEAFF.

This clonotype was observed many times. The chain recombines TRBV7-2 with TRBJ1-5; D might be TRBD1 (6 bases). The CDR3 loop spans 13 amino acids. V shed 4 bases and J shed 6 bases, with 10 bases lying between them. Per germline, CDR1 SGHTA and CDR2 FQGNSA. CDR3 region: CASSWGGGQPQHF. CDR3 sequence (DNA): TGTGCCAGCAGCTGGGGGGGCGGTCAGCCCCAGCATTTT.

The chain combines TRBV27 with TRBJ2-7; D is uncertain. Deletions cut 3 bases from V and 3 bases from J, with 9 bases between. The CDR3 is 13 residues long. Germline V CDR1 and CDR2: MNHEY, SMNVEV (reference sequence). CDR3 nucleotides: TGTGCCAGCAGTTTTGCTACTCACTACGAGCAGTACTTC. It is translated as CASSFATHYEQYF.

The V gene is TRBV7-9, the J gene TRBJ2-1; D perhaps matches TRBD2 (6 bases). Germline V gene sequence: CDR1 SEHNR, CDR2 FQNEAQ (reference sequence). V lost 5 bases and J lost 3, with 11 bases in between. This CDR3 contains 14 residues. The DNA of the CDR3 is TGTGCCAGCAGCGCGCGGCGGGGCTACAATGAGCAGTTCTTC. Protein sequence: CASSARRGYNEQFF.

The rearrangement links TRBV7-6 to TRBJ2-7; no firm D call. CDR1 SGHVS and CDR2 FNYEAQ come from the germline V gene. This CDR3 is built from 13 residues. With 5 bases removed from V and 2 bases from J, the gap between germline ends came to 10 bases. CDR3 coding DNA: TGTGCCAGCAGCCCCGTGGGGACCTACGAGCAGTACTTC. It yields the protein CASSPVGTYEQYF.

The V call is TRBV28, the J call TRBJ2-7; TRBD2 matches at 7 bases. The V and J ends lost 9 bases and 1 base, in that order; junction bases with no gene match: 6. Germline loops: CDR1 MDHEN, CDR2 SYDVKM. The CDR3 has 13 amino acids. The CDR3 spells CASGSGSSYEQYF. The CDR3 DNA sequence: TGTGCCAGTGGTAGCGGGTCTTCCTACGAGCAGTACTTC.

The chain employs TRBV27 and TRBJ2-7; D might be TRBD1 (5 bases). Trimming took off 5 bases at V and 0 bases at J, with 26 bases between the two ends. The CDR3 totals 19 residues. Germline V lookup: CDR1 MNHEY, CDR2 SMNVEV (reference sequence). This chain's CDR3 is CASSPRGMTVLTPSYEQYF. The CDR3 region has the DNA TGTGCCAGCAGTCCCCGAGGAATGACAGTTCTTACCCCCTCCTACGAGCAGTACTTC.